This is a list of T cell receptor beta chains from one sample in a study of blood T cell repertoires in COVID-19. The table came from immunoSEQ multiplex PCR; TCRdb's copy has only in-frame clones and leaves some out. The sample carries around 250,000 clones, 85% recorded once. The sample was PBMCs or T cells enriched from blood (not recorded which). These receptors came from a woman aged 45-65 years with acute COVID-19. CDR3s leave out the opening cysteine and the closing phenylalanine or tryptophan. Clone size is shown for a subset of rows, as once, few, many or a class of expanded clone.

v_call	clone_size	j_call	cdr3_aa
TRBV5-1	.	TRBJ2-5	ASSVDRSEETQY
TRBV11-2	.	TRBJ1-1	ASSLVYRLMNTEAF
TRBV24-1	few	TRBJ1-5	ATSVYSSNQPQH
TRBV5-4	.	TRBJ1-3	ASSLGRGGAGNTIY
TRBV12-3/TRBV12-4	.	TRBJ1-6	ASSNDRNSPLH
TRBV11-3	.	TRBJ2-1	ASSRTSGAYNEQF
TRBV6-5	.	TRBJ2-1	ASSYQSSREQF
TRBV6-4	.	TRBJ2-3	ASSVSGFPDTQY
TRBV6-5	.	TRBJ2-5	ASRLRGPQETQY
TRBV2	.	TRBJ1-4	ASSDRTGNEKLF
TRBV5-1	once	TRBJ1-1	ASSLARDSIYTEAF
TRBV18	.	TRBJ1-6	ASSPQHSSYNSPLH
TRBV19	.	TRBJ1-6	ASSGQGNSPLH
TRBV29-1	.	TRBJ1-2	SVGENYGYT
TRBV4-1	.	TRBJ2-1	ASSQETSGVLGEQF
TRBV7-3	.	TRBJ2-1	ASSSSLAGGRNEQF
TRBV6-2/TRBV6-3	.	TRBJ2-5	ASSQGGGWRETQY
TRBV30	.	TRBJ1-2	AWSTQGARNYGYT
TRBV7-2	.	TRBJ1-5	ASSLGGDQPQH
TRBV6-5	.	TRBJ1-2	ASRPAGGSGYT
TRBV9	.	TRBJ1-2	ASSVEQGGAYGYT
TRBV19	.	TRBJ2-7	ASGQGASYEQY
TRBV18	.	TRBJ2-3	ASSPGPGLAGGTDTQY
TRBV19	.	TRBJ1-2	ASSIEGSGTGMDGYT
TRBV10-3	.	TRBJ2-2	ASFQGADTGELF
TRBV13	.	TRBJ1-2	ASSPRDRLKDGYT
TRBV12-5	.	TRBJ1-1	ASAGLVGTEAF
TRBV14	once	TRBJ2-5	ASSQAGLAWETQY
TRBV4-1	.	TRBJ2-1	ASSHLGLAGGSSYNEQF
TRBV25-1	.	TRBJ1-2	ASSQTRTGGAGGYT
TRBV9	.	TRBJ1-6	ASSVGQYNSPLH
TRBV5-1	.	TRBJ2-5	ASSLEPSGGGETQY
TRBV10-3	.	TRBJ1-2	AIRSTGNYGYT
TRBV9	.	TRBJ1-2	ASSRDTNYGYT
TRBV5-1	.	TRBJ1-4	ASSLGGETNEKLF
TRBV3-1/TRBV3-2	.	TRBJ1-6	ASSPRAEGARYNSPLH
TRBV2	.	TRBJ2-7	ASRRAGVSYEQY
TRBV12-3/TRBV12-4	.	TRBJ1-1	ASRPGQNTEAF
TRBV5-1	.	TRBJ1-1	ASSFAVLNTEAF
TRBV10-2	once	TRBJ2-7	ASSAYGGASYEQY
TRBV3-1/TRBV3-2	.	TRBJ1-1	ASSQRNTEAF
TRBV20-1	.	TRBJ1-3	SAYSGNTIY
TRBV11-2	.	TRBJ1-1	ASSLGRVVAAF
TRBV7-9	.	TRBJ1-4	ASSPNRGGEKLF
TRBV10-3	few	TRBJ1-2	AISASSGTNYGYT
TRBV7-2	.	TRBJ1-1	ASSLGQGGTTEAF